This is a list of T cell receptor beta chains from one sample in a study of blood T cell repertoires in COVID-19. The data were produced by immunoSEQ multiplex PCR, yet TCRdb's version contains in-frame clones alone and is incomplete. There are about 47,000 clones in the sample; approximately 78% occur only once, and roughly 14% lies in the top ten. The sample was peripheral blood. The source of these receptors is a human donor with acute or convalescent COVID-19. The donor label of this sample is uncertain. Each CDR3 is given with its conserved first and last residue. Each record gives: V gene, J gene, clone size, D gene, CDR3 DNA, CDR3 protein. The D gene is left open where the match is weak. The listing skips clone size in some rows; elsewhere it reads once, few, many or a size class.

TRBV7-9	TRBJ1-2	NA	TRBD1	TGTGCCAGCAGCGCCGTTGGGACAGGCGAAGGCTACACCTTC	CASSAVGTGEGYTF
TRBV2	TRBJ1-5	NA	NA	TGTGCCAGCAGTACAGGGTACAGCAATCAGCCCCAGCATTTT	CASSTGYSNQPQHF
TRBV19	TRBJ2-5	NA	NA	TGTGCCAGCGGGAGAGAGACCCAGTACTTC	CASGRETQYF
TRBV6-1	TRBJ1-6	NA	NA	TGTGCCAGCAGAGAAGGGACAATTAATTCACCCCTCCACTTT	CASREGTINSPLHF
TRBV7-6	TRBJ1-2	NA	NA	TGTGCCAGCAGCTTTCGCAGGGATGGCTATGGCTACACCTTC	CASSFRRDGYGYTF
TRBV5-1	TRBJ1-5	NA	NA	TGCGCCAGCAGCTTAGTAGGCGCGGGCAATCAGCCCCAGCATTTT	CASSLVGAGNQPQHF
TRBV18	TRBJ2-3	NA	NA	TGTGCCAGCTCACCACGGACAGCTCGCACAGATACGCAGTATTTT	CASSPRTARTDTQYF
TRBV28	TRBJ2-7	NA	TRBD1	TGTGCCAGCAGTACCTCAGGGGGCGAGCAGTACTTC	CASSTSGGEQYF
TRBV9	TRBJ1-1	once	NA	TGTGCCAGCAGTGAGCAGGGTTTTGTGTCTGAAGCTTTCTTT	CASSEQGFVSEAFF
TRBV6-5	TRBJ1-1	NA	NA	TGTGCCAGCAGTCCACAGGGTGGTGTGACTGAAGCTTTCTTT	CASSPQGGVTEAFF
TRBV28	TRBJ1-6	NA	NA	TGTGCCAGCAGTTTATATGAGGCGAGGTCACCCCTCCACTTT	CASSLYEARSPLHF
TRBV24-1	TRBJ2-3	NA	TRBD1	TGTGCCACCAGTGACCCCTGGACAGGGACTAGCACAGATACGCAGTATTTT	CATSDPWTGTSTDTQYF
TRBV5-5	TRBJ1-1	NA	NA	TGTGCCAGCAGCGTAAAACAGGGCGTGGGCACTGAAGCTTTCTTT	CASSVKQGVGTEAFF
TRBV7-2	TRBJ2-1	once	TRBD2	TGTGCCAGCAGCTCAGGACTAGCGGGAGTAAATGAGCAGTTCTTC	CASSSGLAGVNEQFF
TRBV9	TRBJ1-6	NA	TRBD1	TGTGCCAGCAGCGTAGGACAGGGTCTGGCTTCACCCCTCCACTTT	CASSVGQGLASPLHF
TRBV11-2	TRBJ2-7	NA	TRBD2	TGTGCCAGCAGCTCCCTGGGACTAGCGGGGGAGGACTACGAGCAGTACTTC	CASSSLGLAGEDYEQYF
TRBV30	TRBJ1-1	NA	TRBD1	TGTGCCTGGAACAGACAGGGGGCGAACACTGAAGCTTTCTTT	CAWNRQGANTEAFF
TRBV11-3	TRBJ2-7	NA	NA	TGTGCCAGCAGCCCCGAGGTGGCACCCTCCTACGAGCAGTACTTC	CASSPEVAPSYEQYF
TRBV4-2	TRBJ1-2	NA	NA	TGTGCCAGCAGTGGGGGGAATAACTATGGCTACACCTTC	CASSGGNNYGYTF
TRBV7-2	TRBJ2-7	NA	NA	TGTGCCAGCAGCCTCGGGGGGCCCACCCGGGGGGAGCAGTACTTC	CASSLGGPTRGEQYF
TRBV6-5	TRBJ2-7	NA	TRBD2	TGTGCCAGCAGTTTAGGACTAGCGGGAGCAGTCTACGAGCAGTACTTC	CASSLGLAGAVYEQYF
TRBV2	TRBJ2-1	NA	TRBD2	TGTGCCAGCATCCAAGAGACTAGCGGGTACAATGAGCAGTTCTTC	CASIQETSGYNEQFF
TRBV28	TRBJ1-2	NA	NA	TGTGCCAGCAGTTTGCCGGGGACTTCAATTGGGTATGGCTACACCTTC	CASSLPGTSIGYGYTF
TRBV7-2	TRBJ1-4	NA	NA	TGTGCCAGCAGCAGGGACTGGTTGTCAACTAATGAAAAACTGTTTTTT	CASSRDWLSTNEKLFF
TRBV19	TRBJ1-3	NA	NA	TGTGCCAGTAGCCAGAGACTCGGAAACACCATATATTTT	CASSQRLGNTIYF
TRBV7-2	TRBJ1-2	NA	TRBD1	TGTGCCAGCAGCTTAGACTACAGGGGGCACCATGGCTACACCTTC	CASSLDYRGHHGYTF
TRBV19	TRBJ1-5	NA	TRBD1	TGTGCCAGCGCGAGGGGGCCGTATCAGCCCCAGCATTTT	CASARGPYQPQHF
TRBV12-5	TRBJ2-3	NA	TRBD2	TGTGCTAGTGGGTCGGGACTAGCGGGGAGCACAGATACGCAGTATTTT	CASGSGLAGSTDTQYF
TRBV9	TRBJ1-2	NA	NA	TGTGCCAGCAGCAGGGAAAGTAGGGGGAGAGATGGCTACACCTTC	CASSRESRGRDGYTF
TRBV3-1/TRBV3-2	TRBJ2-1	once	NA	TGTGCCAGCAGCCTCCGAAGGGGCCAGAGGGGGGGTAATGAGCAGTTCTTC	CASSLRRGQRGGNEQFF
TRBV28	TRBJ1-2	NA	NA	TGTGCCAGCACCCCGGATTCCGGGTTCGTAGCTAACTATGGCTACACCTTC	CASTPDSGFVANYGYTF
TRBV5-5	TRBJ1-3	NA	NA	TGTGCCAGCAGCTCAGGGAACTCTGGAAACACCATATATTTT	CASSSGNSGNTIYF
TRBV7-8	TRBJ2-1	NA	TRBD2	TGTGCCAGCAGCTTAGCTAGCGGGAACCACAATGAGCAGTTCTTC	CASSLASGNHNEQFF
TRBV7-9	TRBJ1-1	NA	NA	TGTGCCAGCAGCTTAGTGGCCGGAAACAGATTTGAAGCTTTCTTT	CASSLVAGNRFEAFF
TRBV5-1	TRBJ2-1	NA	NA	TGCGCCAGCAGCCCCGAAGGAGGGCCCTACAATGAGCAGTTCTTC	CASSPEGGPYNEQFF
TRBV15	TRBJ1-3	NA	TRBD1	TGTGCCACCAGCAGAAGGACAGGCCAAGCCTCTGGAAACACCATATATTTT	CATSRRTGQASGNTIYF
TRBV4-2	TRBJ1-6	NA	NA	TGTGGGTCCAGACTCTCCTATAATTCACCCCTCCACTTT	CGSRLSYNSPLHF
TRBV6-2/TRBV6-3	TRBJ1-2	NA	NA	TGTGCCAGCAGCATACGGGGAACAGCTACTAACTATGGCTACACCTTC	CASSIRGTATNYGYTF
TRBV11-2	TRBJ2-5	NA	TRBD1	TGTGCCAGCAGCCCCCTCGCCGGGACAGTCCAAGAGACCCAGTACTTC	CASSPLAGTVQETQYF
TRBV6-2/TRBV6-3	TRBJ2-5	NA	TRBD2	TGTGCCAGCAGTTATTTAGCGGGAGTTAGGGGACCAGAGACCCAGTACTTC	CASSYLAGVRGPETQYF
TRBV6-6	TRBJ2-2	NA	TRBD1	TGTGCCACTTCGGACAGGATGAACACCGGGGAGCTGTTTTTT	CATSDRMNTGELFF
TRBV7-3	TRBJ2-2	NA	TRBD1	TGTGCCAGCAGCTTAATCGGAGGGGCAGGGGGCGGCGGGGAGCTGTTTTTT	CASSLIGGAGGGGELFF
TRBV7-2	TRBJ1-6	NA	NA	TGTGCCAGCAGCCCCGGAGGCCTTAATTCACCCCTCCACTTT	CASSPGGLNSPLHF
TRBV11-3	TRBJ2-2	NA	NA	TGTGCCAGCAGCTTACAAGGGGTAGGCGGGGAGCTGTTTTTT	CASSLQGVGGELFF
TRBV11-3	TRBJ1-1	NA	NA	TGTGCCATCGGGATGGGCAGCACTGAAGCTTTCTTT	CAIGMGSTEAFF
TRBV12-3/TRBV12-4	TRBJ1-2	NA	NA	TGTGCCAGCAGTAATTCAGCTAACTATGGCTACACCTTC	CASSNSANYGYTF
TRBV30	TRBJ2-7	NA	NA	TGTGCCTGGATGACAGTTTACGAGCAGTACTTC	CAWMTVYEQYF
TRBV7-2	TRBJ1-5	NA	NA	TGTGCCAGCAGCTTAGGACAGGCTTATCAGCCCCAGCATTTT	CASSLGQAYQPQHF
TRBV28	TRBJ1-2	NA	NA	TGTGCCAGCAGTTCAGGGGTCTATGGCTACACCTTC	CASSSGVYGYTF
TRBV9	TRBJ1-2	NA	NA	TGTGCCAGCAGCGTAGGCGGGGACTATGGCTACACCTTC	CASSVGGDYGYTF
TRBV19	TRBJ1-3	NA	NA	TGTGCCAGTAGTATAGACTCAACAGGCCGAAGCGGAAACACCATATATTTT	CASSIDSTGRSGNTIYF
TRBV11-2	TRBJ2-1	NA	TRBD2	TGTGCCAGCAGCCACACTAGCGGGAGTGTAAGGTATGAGCAGTTCTTC	CASSHTSGSVRYEQFF
TRBV25-1	TRBJ1-2	NA	TRBD1	TGTGCCAGCAGGAATCCTTCAAACAGGGGAGGCTACACCTTC	CASRNPSNRGGYTF
TRBV29-1	TRBJ1-2	NA	TRBD1	TGCAGCGTTGCAGGGGGACTTTCTTATGGCTACACCTTC	CSVAGGLSYGYTF
TRBV4-2	TRBJ1-1	NA	NA	TGTGCCAGCAGCCCCGTGGGGGGATGGGACACTGAAGCTTTCTTT	CASSPVGGWDTEAFF
TRBV6-5	TRBJ1-1	NA	NA	TGTGCCAGCTCGACGGGGTCAGGGGCTGAAGCTTTCTTT	CASSTGSGAEAFF
TRBV5-1	TRBJ2-5	NA	TRBD1	TGCGCCAGCGGGAAGGGACAGCAAGAGACCCAGTACTTC	CASGKGQQETQYF